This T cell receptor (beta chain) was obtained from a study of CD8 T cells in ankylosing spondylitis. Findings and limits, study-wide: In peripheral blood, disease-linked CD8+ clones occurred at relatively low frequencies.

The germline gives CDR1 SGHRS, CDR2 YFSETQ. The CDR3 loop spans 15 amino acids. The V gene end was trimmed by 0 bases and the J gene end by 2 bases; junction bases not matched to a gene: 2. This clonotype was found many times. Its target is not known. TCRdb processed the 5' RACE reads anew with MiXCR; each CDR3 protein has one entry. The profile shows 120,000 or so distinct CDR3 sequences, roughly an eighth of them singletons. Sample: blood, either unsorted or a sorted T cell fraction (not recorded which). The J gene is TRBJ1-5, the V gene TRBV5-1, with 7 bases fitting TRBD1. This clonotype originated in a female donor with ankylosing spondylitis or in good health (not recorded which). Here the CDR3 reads CASSLDGQGNQPQHF. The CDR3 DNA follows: TGCGCCAGCAGCTTGGACGGACAGGGCAATCAGCCCCAGCATTTT.